The source of this T cell receptor beta chain is a study of blood T cell repertoires in COVID-19. This clone is a singleton in its sample. Germline V CDR1 and CDR2: KGHDR, SFDVKD. There are 14 residues in the CDR3. V gave up 7 bases and J gave up 9 bases; unmatched junction bases: 6. The table came from immunoSEQ multiplex PCR; TCRdb's copy has only in-frame clones and leaves some out. The table includes about 310,000 clones, over 75% detected once. The sequencing input was peripheral blood. This clonotype originated in a man between 45 and 60 years old with active or convalescent COVID-19. This chain connects TRBV24-1 to TRBJ2-1; 12 bases agree with TRBD2. CDR3 protein: CATRTSGSRGEQFF. The CDR3 nucleotides are TGTGCCACCAGGACTAGCGGGAGTCGGGGTGAGCAGTTCTTC.